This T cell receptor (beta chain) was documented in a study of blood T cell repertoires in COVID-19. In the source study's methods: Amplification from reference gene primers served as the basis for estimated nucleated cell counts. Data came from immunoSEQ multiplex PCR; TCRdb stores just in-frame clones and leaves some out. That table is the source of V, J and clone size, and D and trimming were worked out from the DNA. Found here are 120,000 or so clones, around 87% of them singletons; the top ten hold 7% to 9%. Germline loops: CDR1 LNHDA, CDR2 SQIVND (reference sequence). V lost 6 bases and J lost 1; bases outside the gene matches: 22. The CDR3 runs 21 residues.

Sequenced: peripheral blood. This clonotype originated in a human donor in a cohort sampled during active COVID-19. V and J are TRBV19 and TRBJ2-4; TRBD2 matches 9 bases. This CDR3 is CASSPKGAGLAGGSAKNIQYF. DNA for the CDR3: TGTGCCAGTAGCCCCAAAGGGGCAGGGCTGGCGGGGGGGTCTGCCAAAAACATTCAGTACTTC.